What follows is one TCR beta chain and its context. These data come from a study of blood T cell repertoires in COVID-19. Background on the study: Whether acute or convalescent, the COVID-19 samples came from the United States, Italy and Spain.

Produced via immunoSEQ multiplex PCR; TCRdb's table is partial and in-frame only. The table records 15,000 to 20,000 clones, 70% to 90% of them present only once. This TCR was recovered from a human donor with active COVID-19. The donor label of this sample is uncertain. The sequenced sample was peripheral blood.

CDR3 sequence (DNA): TGTGCCAGCAGCTTGGGCCCCGGGACAGGGGTTGAAAAGTTGTTCTTC. The encoded protein is CASSLGPGTGVEKLFF. The chain carries TRBV5-6 and TRBJ2-1, with 10 positions matching TRBD1. Germline V gene sequence: CDR1 SGHDT, CDR2 YYEEEE. V was clipped by 0 bases and J by 15 bases; unmatched bases: 15. There are 16 residues in the CDR3.